Many counts were recorded for the clone carrying this T cell receptor beta chain. What it recognizes is unknown. Ophthalmopathy patients had Clinical Activity Score at least 3, NOSPECS grade at least 4, duration under 3 months. Trimming pared 4 bases from V and 6 bases from J, leaving 12 bases between. Germline V lookup: CDR1 SGHVS, CDR2 FQNEAQ. This CDR3 is 13 amino acids long. This sample is part of a study of T cells in Graves' hyperthyroidism and ophthalmopathy. General study points: Blood also contained most expanded thyroid clonotypes above 0.001.

RNA transcripts provided the source from which TCR beta CDR3 regions were amplified. Primed by the HTBI set, a first-round RT-PCR was run on the TCR CDR3. TCRdb called the multiplex PCR reads again in MiXCR, with one record for every CDR3 protein. The table records roughly 500,000 distinct CDR3 sequences, around 24% of them present only once. Sequenced material: blood. The V call is TRBV7-8, the J call TRBJ1-1; tentative D call: TRBD1 (6 bases). This receptor was taken from a young woman with Graves' ophthalmopathy. The chain's CDR3 is CASSSGGGAEAFF. Here the CDR3 DNA reads TGTGCCAGCAGCTCGGGGGGGGGCGCTGAAGCTTTCTTT.